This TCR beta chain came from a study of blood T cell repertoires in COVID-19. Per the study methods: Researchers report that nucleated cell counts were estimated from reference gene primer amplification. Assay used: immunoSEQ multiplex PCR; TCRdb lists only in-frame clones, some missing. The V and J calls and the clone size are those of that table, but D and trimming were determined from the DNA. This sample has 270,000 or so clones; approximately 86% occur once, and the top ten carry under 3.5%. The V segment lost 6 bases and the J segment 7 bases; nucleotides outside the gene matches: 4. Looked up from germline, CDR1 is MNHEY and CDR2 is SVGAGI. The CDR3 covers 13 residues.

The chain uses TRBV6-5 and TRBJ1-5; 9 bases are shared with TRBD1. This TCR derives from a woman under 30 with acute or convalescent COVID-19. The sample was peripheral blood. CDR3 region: CASRGTGSQPQHF. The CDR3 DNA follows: TGTGCCAGCAGGGGGACAGGGTCACAGCCCCAGCATTTT.